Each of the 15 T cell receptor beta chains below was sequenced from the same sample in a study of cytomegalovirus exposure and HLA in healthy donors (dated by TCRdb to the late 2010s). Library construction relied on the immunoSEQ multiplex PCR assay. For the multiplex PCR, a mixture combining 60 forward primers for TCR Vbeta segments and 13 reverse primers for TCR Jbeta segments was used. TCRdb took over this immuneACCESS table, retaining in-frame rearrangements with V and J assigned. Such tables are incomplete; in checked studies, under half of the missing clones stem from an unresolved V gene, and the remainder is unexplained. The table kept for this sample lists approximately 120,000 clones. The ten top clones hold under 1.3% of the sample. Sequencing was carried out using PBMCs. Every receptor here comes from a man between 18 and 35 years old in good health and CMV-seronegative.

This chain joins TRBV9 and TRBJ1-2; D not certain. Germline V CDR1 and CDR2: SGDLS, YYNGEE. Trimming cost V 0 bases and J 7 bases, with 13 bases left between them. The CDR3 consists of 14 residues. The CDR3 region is CASSVDFLPGGYTF. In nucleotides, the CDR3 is TGTGCCAGCAGCGTAGATTTCCTTCCCGGTGGCTACACCTTC.

CDR3 sequence (DNA): TGTGCCAGCAGCCGCATAGACAGGGGCAATTCACCCCTCCACTTT. Protein: CASSRIDRGNSPLHF. The J gene is TRBJ1-6, the V gene TRBV28; 8 bases align to TRBD1. J lost 7 bases, V lost 6 bases, and 8 bases had no gene match. The CDR3 runs 15 residues. Germline CDR1 MDHEN, CDR2 SYDVKM. Looking up the rest from reference TRBV28 and TRBJ1-6 gives the full variable domain: DVKVTQSSRYLVKRTGEKVFLECVQDMDHENMFWYRQDPGLGLRLIYFSYDVKMKEKGDIPEGYSVSREKKERFSLILESASTNQTSMYLCASSRIDRGNSPLHFGNGTRLTVT.

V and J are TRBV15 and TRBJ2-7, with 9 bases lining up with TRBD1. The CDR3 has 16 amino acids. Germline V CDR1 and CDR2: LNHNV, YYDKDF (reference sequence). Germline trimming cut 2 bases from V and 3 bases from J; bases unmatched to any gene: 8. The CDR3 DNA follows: TGTGCCACCAGCAGACTAGGGACAGGGAGGGACTACGAGCAGTACTTC. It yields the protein CATSRLGTGRDYEQYF.

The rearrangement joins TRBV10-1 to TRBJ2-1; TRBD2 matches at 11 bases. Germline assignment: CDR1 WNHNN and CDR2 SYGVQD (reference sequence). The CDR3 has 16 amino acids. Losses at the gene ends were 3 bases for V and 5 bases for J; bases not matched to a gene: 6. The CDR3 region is CASSETLAGGNNEQFF. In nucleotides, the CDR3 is TGCGCCAGCAGTGAAACCTTAGCGGGAGGGAACAATGAGCAGTTCTTC.

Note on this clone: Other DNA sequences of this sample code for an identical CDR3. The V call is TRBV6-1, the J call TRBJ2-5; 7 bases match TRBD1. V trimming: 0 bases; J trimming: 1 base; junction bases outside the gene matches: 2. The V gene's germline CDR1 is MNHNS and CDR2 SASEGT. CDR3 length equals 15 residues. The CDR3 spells CASSEAPGGQETQYF. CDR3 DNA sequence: TGTGCCAGCAGTGAAGCGCCAGGGGGCCAAGAGACCCAGTACTTC.

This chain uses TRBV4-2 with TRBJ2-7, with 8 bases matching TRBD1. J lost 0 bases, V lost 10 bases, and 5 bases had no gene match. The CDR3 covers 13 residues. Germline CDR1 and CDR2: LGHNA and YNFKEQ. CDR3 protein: CATGTGPSYEQYF. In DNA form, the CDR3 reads TGTGCCACAGGGACAGGACCCTCCTACGAGCAGTACTTC.

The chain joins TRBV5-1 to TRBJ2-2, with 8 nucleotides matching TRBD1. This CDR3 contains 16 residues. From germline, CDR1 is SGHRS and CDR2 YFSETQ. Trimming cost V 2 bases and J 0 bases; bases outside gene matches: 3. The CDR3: CASSFRDRPNTGELFF. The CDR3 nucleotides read TGCGCCAGCAGCTTCCGGGACAGGCCGAACACCGGGGAGCTGTTTTTT.

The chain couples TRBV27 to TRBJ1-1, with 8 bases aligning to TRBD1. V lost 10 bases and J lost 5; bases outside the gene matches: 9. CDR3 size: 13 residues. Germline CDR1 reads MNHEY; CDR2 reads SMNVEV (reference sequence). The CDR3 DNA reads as TGTGCCACTGCCTTGACAGGGGCGACTGAAGCTTTCTTT. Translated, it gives CATALTGATEAFF.

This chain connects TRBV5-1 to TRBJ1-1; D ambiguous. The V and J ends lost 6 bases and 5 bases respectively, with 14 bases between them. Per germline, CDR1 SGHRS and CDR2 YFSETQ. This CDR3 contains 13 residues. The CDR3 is CASKGADGTEAFF. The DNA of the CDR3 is TGCGCCAGCAAAGGAGCAGATGGAACTGAAGCTTTCTTT.

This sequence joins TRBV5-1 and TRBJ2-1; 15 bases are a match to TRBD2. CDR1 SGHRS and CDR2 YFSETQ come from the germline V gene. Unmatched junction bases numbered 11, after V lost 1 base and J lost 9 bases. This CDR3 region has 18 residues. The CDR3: CASSLTAGLAGGQGEQFF. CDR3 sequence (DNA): TGCGCCAGCAGCTTGACAGCTGGACTAGCGGGGGGGCAGGGTGAGCAGTTCTTC.

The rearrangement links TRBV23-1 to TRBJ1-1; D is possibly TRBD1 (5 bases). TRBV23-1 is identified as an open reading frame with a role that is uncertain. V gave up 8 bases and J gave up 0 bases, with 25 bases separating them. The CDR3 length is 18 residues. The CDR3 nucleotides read TGCGCCAGCGGGCCCCCGTTGTTAATTGGGGGGATGAACACTGAAGCTTTCTTT. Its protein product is CASGPPLLIGGMNTEAFF.

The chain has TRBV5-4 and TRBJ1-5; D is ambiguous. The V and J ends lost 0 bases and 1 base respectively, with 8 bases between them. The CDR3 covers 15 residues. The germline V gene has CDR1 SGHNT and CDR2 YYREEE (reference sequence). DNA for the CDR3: TGTGCCAGCAGCTTGGGCGGAGGAAGCAATCAGCCCCAGCATTTT. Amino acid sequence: CASSLGGGSNQPQHF.

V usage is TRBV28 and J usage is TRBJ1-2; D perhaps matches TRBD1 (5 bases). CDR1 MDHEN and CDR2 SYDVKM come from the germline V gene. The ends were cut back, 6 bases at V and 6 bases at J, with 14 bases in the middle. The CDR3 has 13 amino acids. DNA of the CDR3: TGTGCCAGCAGGCCCGGGGGTTGGGATGGCTACACCTTC. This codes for CASRPGGWDGYTF.

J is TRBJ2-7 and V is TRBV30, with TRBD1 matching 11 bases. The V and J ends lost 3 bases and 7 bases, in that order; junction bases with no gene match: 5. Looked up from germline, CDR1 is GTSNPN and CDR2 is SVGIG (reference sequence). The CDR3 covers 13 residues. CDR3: CAWRDRGPDEQYF. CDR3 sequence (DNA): TGTGCCTGGAGGGACAGGGGGCCTGATGAGCAGTACTTC.

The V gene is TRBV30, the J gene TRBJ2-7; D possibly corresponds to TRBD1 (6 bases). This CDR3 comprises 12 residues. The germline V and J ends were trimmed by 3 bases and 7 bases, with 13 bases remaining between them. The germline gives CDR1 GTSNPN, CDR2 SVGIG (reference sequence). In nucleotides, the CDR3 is TGTGCCTGGAGGCTGGGGGCAAGGGAGCAGTACTTC. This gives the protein CAWRLGAREQYF. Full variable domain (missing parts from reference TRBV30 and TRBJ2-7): SQTIHQWPATLVQPVGSPLSLECTVEGTSNPNLYWYRQAAGRGLQLLFYSVGIGQISSEVPQNLSASRPQDRQFILSSKKLLLSDSGFYLCAWRLGAREQYFGPGTRLTVT.